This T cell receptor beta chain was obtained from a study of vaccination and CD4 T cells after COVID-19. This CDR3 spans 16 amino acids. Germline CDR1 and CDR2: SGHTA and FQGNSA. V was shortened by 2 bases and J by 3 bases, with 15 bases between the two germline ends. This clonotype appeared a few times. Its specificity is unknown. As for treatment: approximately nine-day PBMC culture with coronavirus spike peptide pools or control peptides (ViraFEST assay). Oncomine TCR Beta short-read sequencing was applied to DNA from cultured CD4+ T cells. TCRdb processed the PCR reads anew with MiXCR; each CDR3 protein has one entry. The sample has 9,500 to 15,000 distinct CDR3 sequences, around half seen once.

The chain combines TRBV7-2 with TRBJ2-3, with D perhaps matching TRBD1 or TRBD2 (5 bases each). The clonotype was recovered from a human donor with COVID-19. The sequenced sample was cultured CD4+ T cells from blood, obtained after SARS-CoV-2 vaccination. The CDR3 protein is CASSLSPGPVTDTQYF. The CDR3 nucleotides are TGTGCCAGCAGCTTATCACCGGGACCCGTGACAGATACGCAGTATTTT.